Following are 8 T cell receptor beta chains from one sample sequenced in a study of blood T cells in healthy people across ages. Sample-barcoded 5' priming and a J-beta primer mix drove a second PCR of roughly 6 to 12 cycles. TCRdb fed the 5' RACE reads into MiXCR, producing one record per CDR3 protein. The data show 850,000 or so distinct CDR3 sequences, around 26% seen once. Sequencing was done on a sample of blood. The receptors stem from a woman older than 75 in good health.

This clonotype was counted only a few times. Its ends do not fully match the called genes, so a read error is possible. The chain recombines TRBV11-2 with TRBJ2-1; a possible D gene is TRBD2 (5 bases). The CDR3 length is 14 residues. The germline CDR1 and CDR2 sequences are SGHAT and FQNNGV. CDR3 DNA: TGTGCCAGCAGCTCGGACTGGGCCTACAATGCGCAGTTCTTC. This encodes CASSSDWAYNAQFF. The variable domain in full, with the rest retrieved from reference TRBV11-2 and TRBJ2-1, is EAGVAQSPRYKIIEKRQSVAFWCNPISGHATLYWYQQILGQGPKLLIQFQNNGVVDDSQLPKDRFSAERLKGVDSTLKIQPAKLEDSAVYLCASSSDWAYNAQFFGPGTRLTVL.

This clonotype was detected many times. The V and J genes are TRBV12-3 or TRBV12-4 and TRBJ2-7; a weak D match, TRBD1 (6 bases). This CDR3 is 17 amino acids long. V was trimmed by 1 base and J by 5 bases, leaving 21 bases between them. CDR3 bases: TGTGCCAGCAGTTTAGGGAAGTGGCAGGGGCTATTGGACGAGCAGTACTTC. Residues: CASSLGKWQGLLDEQYF.

A few counts support this clonotype. The chain is built from TRBV7-2 and TRBJ1-2; D gene uncertain. Germline loops: CDR1 SGHTA, CDR2 FQGNSA. V lost 1 base to trimming and J lost 6 bases, with 9 bases between them. The CDR3 is made up of 13 amino acids. CDR3 in amino acids: CASSLVGPDGYTF. The DNA of the CDR3 is TGTGCCAGCAGCTTAGTTGGTCCCGATGGCTACACCTTC. Using reference TRBV7-2 and TRBJ1-2 for the parts outside the CDR3, the full variable domain is GAGVSQSPSNKVTEKGKDVELRCDPISGHTALYWYRQSLGQGLEFLIYFQGNSAPDKSGLPSDRFSAERTGGSVSTLTIQRTQQEDSAVYLCASSLVGPDGYTFGSGTRLTVV.

This clonotype was seen repeatedly, ten times or more. The chain employs TRBV7-9 and TRBJ2-1; perhaps TRBD1 as D (6 bases). CDR3 size: 14 residues. The V gene lost 2 bases and the J gene lost 5 bases, with 10 bases spanning the gap. Germline V CDR1 and CDR2: SEHNR, FQNEAQ (reference sequence). CDR3 DNA: TGTGCCAGCAGCTTACTGGGGGCCCACAATGAGCAGTTCTTC. As protein: CASSLLGAHNEQFF.

This clonotype was picked up one time. This chain links TRBV20-1 with TRBJ1-1; the D is unclear. CDR1 is DFQATT, CDR2 SNEGSKA, per germline (reference sequence). The CDR3 covers 15 residues. V was trimmed by 3 bases and J by 2 bases, leaving 16 bases between them. Here the CDR3 DNA reads TGCAGTGCTAGTGACTGGGCCCGACCCAACACTGAAGCTTTCTTT. Protein: CSASDWARPNTEAFF.

Of note for this clonotype: This may stem from a read error, because a much larger clone lies one nucleotide away. V gene TRBV29-1 combines with J gene TRBJ2-4; D gene unclear. The J call may be in error: the DNA end matches TRBJ2-7 better. CDR3 length: 14 amino acids. In germline, CDR1 is SQVTM, CDR2 ANQGSEA. The DNA for the CDR3 is TGCAGCGTTGAAGGGGGAACCATCCCGTACGAGCAGTACTTC. Protein: CSVEGGTIPYEQYF.

This clonotype was observed a handful of times. V gene TRBV29-1 combines with J gene TRBJ2-2; D is perhaps TRBD2 (6 bases). CDR3 length equals 13 residues. V lost 5 bases, J lost 6 bases, and 13 bases lay in between. Germline V gene sequence: CDR1 SQVTM, CDR2 ANQGSEA. CDR3 loop: CSVLWGVAGELFF. CDR3 sequence (DNA): TGCAGCGTTCTATGGGGGGTCGCCGGGGAGCTGTTTTTT.

This clonotype was picked up a small number of times. Possible read error: a much larger clone is one base away. The V gene is TRBV5-1, the J gene TRBJ2-5, with 8 bases matching TRBD1. Germline trimming cut 4 bases from V and 5 bases from J; bases unmatched to any gene: 10. The CDR3 covers 15 residues. Germline loops: CDR1 SGHRS, CDR2 YFSETQ. Written as DNA, the CDR3 is TGCGCCAGCAGCCCTCGACAGGGGAATGCGGAGACCCAGTACTTC. Amino acids: CASSPRQGNAETQYF. Supplemented by reference TRBV5-1 and TRBJ2-5, the full variable domain reads KAGVTQTPRYLIKTRGQQVTLSCSPISGHRSVSWYQQTPGQGLQFLFEYFSETQRNKGNFPGRFSGRQFSNSRSEMNVSTLELGDSALYLCASSPRQGNAETQYFGPGTRLLVL.